The T cell receptor beta chain described here comes from a study of T cells in Graves' hyperthyroidism and ophthalmopathy. Overall study findings and caveats: Blood also showed most of the thyroid clonotypes that were expanded above 0.001. A model using 13 V-J features told ophthalmopathy apart from stable hyperthyroidism.

Researchers took RNA transcripts and amplified the TCR beta CDR3 regions from them. The study used the HTBI primer set for a first-round RT-PCR of the TCR CDR3. TCRdb reprocessed the multiplex PCR reads via MiXCR and lists one record per CDR3 protein. The sample has 410,000 or so distinct CDR3 sequences; around 15% are singletons. This clonotype was recorded at least ten times. Its antigen is as yet unknown. Germline V gives CDR1 MNHNS, CDR2 SASEGT. V was pared by 2 bases and J by 10 bases, with 14 bases between. The CDR3 consists of 13 residues. For ophthalmopathy patients, the Clinical Activity Score was at least 3 and the NOSPECS grade at least 4; duration was under 3 months. Reasons for excluding patients were uncontrolled infection, other autoimmune disease, pregnancy or lactation.

The chain joins TRBV6-1 to TRBJ1-1; D uncertain. The source is a man aged 18 to 35 with Graves' ophthalmopathy. The sequenced material came from blood. CDR3 in amino acids: CASSERLGFGAFF. CDR3 DNA: TGTGCCAGCAGTGAAAGGTTAGGGTTTGGAGCTTTCTTT.